These 19 T cell receptor beta chains came from one sample sequenced in a study of T cell responses to AZD1222 COVID-19 vaccine listed by TCRdb under 2021. The label giving this sample's time point can be read as: baseline before first vaccination. Libraries were built with the immunoSEQ multiplex PCR assay. Drawn from immuneACCESS, this table holds only the in-frame rearrangements with V and J called that TCRdb kept. Clones are partly lost; checked studies trace under half to an unresolved V gene and leave the rest unexplained. The sample contains under 150,000 clones, 75% to 90% of them found a single time. The ten largest account for roughly 1.6% of the sample. Material: peripheral blood, obtained on day 0 of AZD1222 vaccination. The receptor set was obtained from an adult in good health.

The chain carries TRBV19 and TRBJ2-2; 7 bases fit TRBD1. The CDR3 loop spans 16 amino acids. Germline V lookup: CDR1 LNHDA, CDR2 SQIVND (reference sequence). J was trimmed by 0 bases and V by 6 bases; bases with no gene match: 7. The DNA for the CDR3 is TGTGCCAGTAGGACAGGGCCTTTCGCGAACACCGGGGAGCTGTTTTTT. It translates to CASRTGPFANTGELFF.

V gene TRBV9 combines with J gene TRBJ1-6; D might be TRBD1 (5 bases). CDR1 is SGDLS, CDR2 YYNGEE, per germline. Trimming cost V 2 bases and J 7 bases, with 10 bases left between them. The CDR3 has 14 residues. In DNA form, the CDR3 reads TGTGCCAGCAGCGTGTGGACAAAGAATTCACCCCTCCACTTT. It codes for CASSVWTKNSPLHF.

This clone was recorded a few times. The rearrangement uses TRBV2 and TRBJ1-1; TRBD1 matches 8 bases. V was clipped by 3 bases and J by 4 bases; unmatched bases: 1. The length of the CDR3 is 13 residues. CDR1 and CDR2 (germline): SNHLY, FYNNEI. Here the CDR3 reads CASSDDRGTEAFF. The CDR3 DNA reads TGTGCCAGCAGTGATGACAGGGGCACTGAAGCTTTCTTT.

V usage is TRBV24-1 and J usage is TRBJ2-7; 8 nucleotides match TRBD2. V lost 5 bases, J lost 4 bases, and 12 bases stayed unmatched. Per germline, CDR1 KGHDR and CDR2 SFDVKD. There are 16 residues in the CDR3. The CDR3 region is CATSASGGTFQYEQYF. The DNA for the CDR3 is TGTGCCACCAGTGCCAGCGGGGGTACCTTTCAATACGAGCAGTACTTC.

The V gene is TRBV4-3, the J gene TRBJ2-1; tentative D call: TRBD1 (6 bases). With 0 bases removed from V and 0 bases from J, the gap between germline ends came to 12 bases. CDR3 size: 17 residues. From germline, CDR1 is LGHNA and CDR2 YSLEER. The CDR3 loop reads CASSQEVETGSYNEQFF. In nucleotides, the CDR3 is TGCGCCAGCAGCCAAGAAGTAGAGACAGGCTCCTACAATGAGCAGTTCTTC.

This chain connects TRBV6-2 or TRBV6-3 to TRBJ2-3, with D perhaps matching TRBD2 (5 bases). This CDR3 has 14 residues. The germline gives CDR1 MNHEY, CDR2 SVGEGT. Trimming took 4 bases from V and 0 from J, leaving 8 bases between them. The CDR3 DNA reads as TGTGCCAGCAGTTCGGACTTAAGCACAGATACGCAGTATTTT. Translated, it gives CASSSDLSTDTQYF.

The chain is built from TRBV5-4 and TRBJ2-2; TRBD1 matches 7 bases. The CDR3 length is 15 residues. V shed 4 bases, J shed 5 bases, and the junction held 8 bases outside the gene matches. CDR1 and CDR2 (germline): SGHNT, YYREEE (reference sequence). The CDR3 region is CASSPEGAHTGELFF. The CDR3 bases are TGTGCCAGCAGCCCCGAGGGGGCCCATACCGGGGAGCTGTTTTTT. Supplemented by reference TRBV5-4 and TRBJ2-2, the full variable domain reads ETGVTQSPTHLIKTRGQQVTLRCSSQSGHNTVSWYQQALGQGPQFIFQYYREEENGRGNFPPRFSGLQFPNYSSELNVNALELDDSALYLCASSPEGAHTGELFFGEGSRLTVL.

The rearrangement uses TRBV5-4 and TRBJ1-4, with D hard to call. CDR1 and CDR2 from the germline V gene are SGHNT and YYREEE (reference sequence). The CDR3 consists of 13 residues. V gave up 5 bases and J gave up 4 bases, with 9 bases separating them. The CDR3 sequence is CASRGGNNEKLFF. As DNA, the CDR3 is TGTGCCAGCAGGGGAGGGAATAATGAAAAACTGTTTTTT.

The chain links TRBV7-9 to TRBJ2-7; D not certain. This CDR3 region has 14 residues. The germline V and J ends were trimmed by 5 bases and 2 bases, with 13 bases remaining between them. The germline gives CDR1 SEHNR, CDR2 FQNEAQ (reference sequence). DNA of the CDR3: TGTGCCAGCAGCACCCCCCAGGCCCCCTACGAGCAGTACTTC. Protein: CASSTPQAPYEQYF.

The chain couples TRBV19 to TRBJ2-6, with 10 bases matching TRBD1. This CDR3 region has 17 residues. Looked up from germline, CDR1 is LNHDA and CDR2 is SQIVND (reference sequence). Trimming at V came to 4 bases and at J to 1 base, leaving 4 bases not matched to a gene. The CDR3 nucleotides read TGTGCCAGTAGTACCGGGACAGGGGTGTCTGGGGCCAACGTCCTGACTTTC. Its translation is CASSTGTGVSGANVLTF.

This chain joins TRBV30 and TRBJ1-6, with D hard to call. The CDR3 spans 15 residues. The germline CDR1 and CDR2 sequences are GTSNPN and SVGIG (reference sequence). Trimming took off 1 base at V and 2 bases at J, with 9 bases between the two ends. The CDR3 is CAWSAPGTYNSPLHF. For the CDR3, the DNA is TGTGCCTGGAGTGCCCCGGGGACCTATAATTCACCCCTCCACTTT.

This chain connects TRBV7-8 to TRBJ1-1; perhaps TRBD1 as D (5 bases). The CDR3 extends over 15 amino acids. Between the trimmed V and J ends, which lost 5 bases and 4 bases, there was a span of 17 bases. Germline values: CDR1 SGHVS, CDR2 FQNEAQ. In DNA, the CDR3 is TGTGCCAGCAGCCCGTGGGTTCAAGGGGCCACTGAAGCTTTCTTT. This codes for CASSPWVQGATEAFF.

This chain links TRBV7-9 with TRBJ2-3; D unclear. Looked up from germline, CDR1 is SEHNR and CDR2 is FQNEAQ (reference sequence). V lost 4 bases to trimming and J lost 6 bases, with 5 bases between them. This CDR3 has 11 residues. CDR3 sequence reads: CASSSEDTQYF. CDR3 bases: TGTGCCAGCAGCTCCGAGGATACGCAGTATTTT. Full variable domain (remainder filled in from reference TRBV7-9 and TRBJ2-3): DTGVSQNPRHKITKRGQNVTFRCDPISEHNRLYWYRQTLGQGPEFLTYFQNEAQLEKSRLLSDRFSAERPKGSFSTLEIQRTEQGDSAMYLCASSSEDTQYFGPGTRLTVL.

This clone was seen only once. The J gene is TRBJ1-5, the V gene TRBV10-1; 7 bases line up with TRBD1. After removal of 9 bases from V and 0 bases from J, the junction contained 8 bases not matched to a gene. This CDR3 region has 15 residues. Germline CDR1 and CDR2: WNHNN and SYGVQD (reference sequence). CDR3 in amino acids: CARPGTAYSNQPQHF. CDR3 nucleotides: TGCGCCAGACCCGGGACAGCTTATAGCAATCAGCCCCAGCATTTT.

V and J are TRBV23-1 and TRBJ1-1, with D perhaps TRBD1 (6 bases). TRBV23-1 is assigned to the ORF class and has an uncertain function. The CDR3 runs to 14 residues. V lost 3 bases to trimming and J lost 10 bases, with 18 bases between them. The CDR3 nucleotides are TGCGCCAGCAGTCACCCCAGGGGATACAGGCGAGCTTTCTTT. Amino acids: CASSHPRGYRRAFF.

This clone was seen only a few times. This chain uses TRBV7-9 with TRBJ1-5, with TRBD1 as a possible D gene (5 bases). CDR3 size: 15 residues. V lost 8 bases and J 6 bases, leaving 20 bases between the germline ends. From germline, CDR1 is SEHNR and CDR2 FQNEAQ (reference sequence). In nucleotides, the CDR3 is TGTGCCAGCGGAAGGGGACCAGCGAATGGTCAGCCCCAGCATTTT. Its translation is CASGRGPANGQPQHF.

V usage is TRBV7-3 and J usage is TRBJ1-2, with 7 bases that match TRBD1. Germline V gives CDR1 SGHTA, CDR2 FQGTGA. This CDR3 spans 14 amino acids. The trim removed 4 bases at V and 2 bases at J, leaving 4 bases unmatched. CDR3 in amino acids: CASSSHRGNYGYTF. The CDR3 nucleotides are TGTGCCAGCAGCTCCCACAGGGGAAACTATGGCTACACCTTC. The variable domain in full, with the rest retrieved from reference TRBV7-3 and TRBJ1-2, is GAGVSQTPSNKVTEKGKYVELRCDPISGHTALYWYRQSLGQGPEFLIYFQGTGAADDSGLPNDRFFAVRPEGSVSTLKIQRTERGDSAVYLCASSSHRGNYGYTFGSGTRLTVV.

The rearrangement links TRBV3-1 (or the pseudogene TRBV3-2) to TRBJ1-1; tentative D call: TRBD1 (5 bases). V gave up 1 base and J gave up 12 bases, with 15 bases separating them. Per germline, CDR1 LGHDT and CDR2 YNNKEL (reference sequence). The CDR3 totals 13 residues. CDR3 in DNA: TGTGCCAGCAGCCAAGTCGGGGGTGGGGAAACTTTCTTT. Translating gives CASSQVGGGETFF.

This rearrangement joins TRBV3-1 (or the pseudogene TRBV3-2) to TRBJ1-4; 7 nucleotides line up with TRBD1. The germline V gene encodes CDR1 LGHDT and CDR2 YNNKEL (reference sequence). The V segment lost 4 bases and the J segment 8 bases; nucleotides outside the gene matches: 10. There are 15 residues in the CDR3. This CDR3 reads CASSPEGAGEEKLFF. The CDR3 nucleotides read TGTGCCAGCAGCCCCGAGGGGGCAGGTGAGGAAAAACTGTTTTTT.